Listed below are T cell receptor beta chains from one sample, sequenced in a study of sequential checkpoint blockade in melanoma. Data came from immunoSEQ multiplex PCR; TCRdb stores just in-frame clones and leaves some out. This repertoire shows about 11,000 clones, 25% to 30% found once; its top ten account for 20% to 30%. The sequencing here drew on tumor tissue (inferred from file names), taken from a patient given nivolumab and ipilimumab in sequence. The receptors shown here come from a human donor with melanoma. Each CDR3 is given with its conserved first and last residue. The order of the fields is V gene, J gene, CDR3 protein.

V gene: TRBV6-8; J gene: TRBJ1-2; CDR3 protein: CASSYSLADLNYGYTF
V gene: TRBV11-3; J gene: TRBJ2-5; CDR3 protein: CASSFTSGGKETQYF
V gene: TRBV19; J gene: TRBJ2-1; CDR3 protein: CASSIGGNRGYNEQFF
V gene: TRBV5-1; J gene: TRBJ2-7; CDR3 protein: CASSLANRGYEQYF
V gene: TRBV11-3; J gene: TRBJ2-1; CDR3 protein: CASSAGLAGGNEQFF
V gene: TRBV2; J gene: TRBJ1-1; CDR3 protein: CASSGGDGTEAFF
V gene: TRBV27; J gene: TRBJ1-2; CDR3 protein: CASSPRTGVDGYTF
V gene: TRBV1; J gene: TRBJ1-1; CDR3 protein: CASSQGTGANTEAFF
V gene: TRBV5-1; J gene: TRBJ2-5; CDR3 protein: CASSPGLAAWETQYF
V gene: TRBV6-8; J gene: TRBJ1-5; CDR3 protein: CASQTPGGNQPQHF
V gene: TRBV11-3; J gene: TRBJ2-7; CDR3 protein: CASSLLGTGFSEQYF
V gene: TRBV30; J gene: TRBJ2-7; CDR3 protein: CAWSGGSLYEQYF
V gene: TRBV6-8; J gene: TRBJ1-2; CDR3 protein: CASSPGPRTYGYTF
V gene: TRBV25-1; J gene: TRBJ1-1; CDR3 protein: CASSGTGHKNTEAFF
V gene: TRBV30; J gene: TRBJ2-7; CDR3 protein: CAWTAEPSYEQYF
V gene: TRBV11-3; J gene: TRBJ1-5; CDR3 protein: CASSICPGQECYSNQPQHF
V gene: TRBV6-8; J gene: TRBJ1-1; CDR3 protein: CASSPRQGNTEAFF
V gene: TRBV30; J gene: TRBJ2-1; CDR3 protein: CALWGGNHNEQFF
V gene: TRBV11-3; J gene: TRBJ2-3; CDR3 protein: CASSLLGQGTDTQYF
V gene: TRBV30; J gene: TRBJ1-5; CDR3 protein: CAWSWGQNQPQHF
V gene: TRBV11-3; J gene: TRBJ2-1; CDR3 protein: CASSLMAGGRNEQFF
V gene: TRBV4-1; J gene: TRBJ1-5; CDR3 protein: CASSQGGYQPQHF
V gene: TRBV5-1; J gene: TRBJ2-3; CDR3 protein: CASAASGGGDTQYF
V gene: TRBV9; J gene: TRBJ2-3; CDR3 protein: CASSATRGADTQYF
V gene: TRBV12-5; J gene: TRBJ2-5; CDR3 protein: CASGEVWETQYF
V gene: TRBV30; J gene: TRBJ2-1; CDR3 protein: CAWSTDRGYNEQFF
V gene: TRBV6-8; J gene: TRBJ1-5; CDR3 protein: CASSYSSLRGRPQPQHF
V gene: TRBV6-7; J gene: TRBJ2-7; CDR3 protein: CASGAIRDSSYEQYF
V gene: TRBV18; J gene: TRBJ1-2; CDR3 protein: CASSLGQGGSTF
V gene: TRBV19; J gene: TRBJ2-1; CDR3 protein: CASSWGHNEQFF
V gene: TRBV19; J gene: TRBJ2-3; CDR3 protein: CASSTLGGGTNTQYF
V gene: TRBV4-1; J gene: TRBJ2-7; CDR3 protein: CASSRIRTAPGKQYF
V gene: TRBV5-1; J gene: TRBJ1-5; CDR3 protein: CASSLGESSNQPQHF
V gene: TRBV19; J gene: TRBJ1-2; CDR3 protein: CASSIDADRDGYTF
V gene: TRBV6-8; J gene: TRBJ1-5; CDR3 protein: CAISGGVNQPQHF
V gene: TRBV6-8; J gene: TRBJ2-6; CDR3 protein: CAIREGSLPSGANVLTF
V gene: TRBV30; J gene: TRBJ1-6; CDR3 protein: CAWSWGQALHF
V gene: TRBV10-1; J gene: TRBJ2-1; CDR3 protein: CASSDWRGGRNEQFF
V gene: TRBV28; J gene: TRBJ1-6; CDR3 protein: CASSLLRGGNSPLHF
V gene: TRBV30; J gene: TRBJ2-3; CDR3 protein: CAWSVLPEGADTQYF
V gene: TRBV18; J gene: TRBJ1-2; CDR3 protein: CASSPFPVADYGYTF
V gene: TRBV7-5; J gene: TRBJ2-1; CDR3 protein: CASSRAGGSSYNEQFF
V gene: TRBV15; J gene: TRBJ1-6; CDR3 protein: CATSRVRGRNSPLHF
V gene: TRBV19; J gene: TRBJ2-7; CDR3 protein: CASTEGAGNEQYF
V gene: TRBV5-1; J gene: TRBJ2-5; CDR3 protein: CASRRTSGHQETQYF
V gene: TRBV30; J gene: TRBJ2-2; CDR3 protein: CAWGSNTGELFF
V gene: TRBV11-3; J gene: TRBJ2-1; CDR3 protein: CASSSPGLLHEQFF
V gene: TRBV9; J gene: TRBJ1-2; CDR3 protein: CASSPGDRGDGYTF
V gene: TRBV11-3; J gene: TRBJ2-2; CDR3 protein: CASSLVAGGNTGELFF
V gene: TRBV11-3; J gene: TRBJ2-7; CDR3 protein: CASRLTGDGSYEQYF